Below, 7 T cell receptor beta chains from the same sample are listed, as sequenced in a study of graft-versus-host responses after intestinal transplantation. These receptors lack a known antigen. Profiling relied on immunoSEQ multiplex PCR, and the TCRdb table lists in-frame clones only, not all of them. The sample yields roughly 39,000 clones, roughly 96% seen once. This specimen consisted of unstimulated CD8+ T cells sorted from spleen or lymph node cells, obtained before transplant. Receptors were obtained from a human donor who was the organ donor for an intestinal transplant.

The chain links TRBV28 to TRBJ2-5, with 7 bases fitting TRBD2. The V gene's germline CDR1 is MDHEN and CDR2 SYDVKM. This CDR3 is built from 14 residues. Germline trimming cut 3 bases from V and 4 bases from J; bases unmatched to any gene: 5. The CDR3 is CASSFTSVIETQYF. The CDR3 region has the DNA TGTGCCAGCAGTTTTACTAGCGTTATAGAGACCCAGTACTTC.

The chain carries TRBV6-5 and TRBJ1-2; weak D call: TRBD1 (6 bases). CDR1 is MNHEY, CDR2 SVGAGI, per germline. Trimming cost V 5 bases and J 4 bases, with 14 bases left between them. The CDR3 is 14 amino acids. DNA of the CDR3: TGTGCCAGCAGTGCGCACCCGGACAGCTATGGCTACACCTTC. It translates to CASSAHPDSYGYTF.

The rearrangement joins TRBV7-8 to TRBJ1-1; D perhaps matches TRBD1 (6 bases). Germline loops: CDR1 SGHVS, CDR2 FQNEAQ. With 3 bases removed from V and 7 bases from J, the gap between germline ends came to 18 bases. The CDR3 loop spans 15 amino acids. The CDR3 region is CASSFLGGANGEAFF. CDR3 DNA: TGTGCCAGCAGCTTCCTAGGGGGGGCTAATGGTGAAGCTTTCTTT. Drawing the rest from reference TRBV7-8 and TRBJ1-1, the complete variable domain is GAGVSQSPRYKVAKRGQDVALRCDPISGHVSLFWYQQALGQGPEFLTYFQNEAQLDKSGLPSDRFFAERPEGSVSTLKIQRTQQEDSAVYLCASSFLGGANGEAFFGQGTRLTVV.

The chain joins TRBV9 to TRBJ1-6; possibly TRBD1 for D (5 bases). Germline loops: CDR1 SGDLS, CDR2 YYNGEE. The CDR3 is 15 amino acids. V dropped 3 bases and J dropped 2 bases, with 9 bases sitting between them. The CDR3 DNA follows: TGTGCCAGCAGCGACCCGACAGCCTATAATTCACCCCTCCACTTT. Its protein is CASSDPTAYNSPLHF.

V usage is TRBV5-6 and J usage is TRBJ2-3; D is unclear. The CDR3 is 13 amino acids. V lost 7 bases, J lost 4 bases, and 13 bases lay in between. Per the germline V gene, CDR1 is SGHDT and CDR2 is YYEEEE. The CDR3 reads CASSDVLADTQYF. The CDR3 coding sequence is TGTGCCAGCTCGGACGTCTTGGCAGATACGCAGTATTTT. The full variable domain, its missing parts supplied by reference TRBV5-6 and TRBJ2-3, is DAGVTQSPTHLIKTRGQQVTLRCSPKSGHDTVSWYQQALGQGPQFIFQYYEEEERQRGNFPDRFSGHQFPNYSSELNVNALLLGDSALYLCASSDVLADTQYFGPGTRLTVL.

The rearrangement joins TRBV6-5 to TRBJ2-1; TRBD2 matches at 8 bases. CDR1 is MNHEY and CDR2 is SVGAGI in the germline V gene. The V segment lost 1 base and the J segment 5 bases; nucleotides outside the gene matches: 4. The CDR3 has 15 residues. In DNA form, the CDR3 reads TGTGCCAGCAGTTACTACGGGGGGGCAGACAATGAGCAGTTCTTC. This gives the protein CASSYYGGADNEQFF.

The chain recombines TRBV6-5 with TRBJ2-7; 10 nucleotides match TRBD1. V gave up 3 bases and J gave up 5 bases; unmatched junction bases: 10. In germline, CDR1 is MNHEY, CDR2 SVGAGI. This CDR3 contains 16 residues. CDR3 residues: CASSYTDRGQGNEQYF. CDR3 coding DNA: TGTGCCAGCAGTTATACAGACAGGGGGCAGGGTAACGAGCAGTACTTC.